This is a list of T cell receptor beta chains from one sample in a study of cytomegalovirus exposure and HLA in healthy donors. Repertoires were generated with immunoSEQ multiplex PCR, while TCRdb's copy carries only in-frame clones and drops some. The sample carries 150,000 to 200,000 clones, approximately 75% recorded once. Sample: PBMCs. All receptors derive from a girl aged 5-17 years in good health and CMV-seronegative. CDR3s leave out the opening cysteine and the closing phenylalanine or tryptophan. The listing skips clone size in some rows; elsewhere it reads once, few, many or a size class.

J	size	V	CDR3
TRBJ1-1	.	TRBV4-1	ASSPQTGDLLDAF
TRBJ1-5	.	TRBV5-1	ASSLEGTGGNQPQH
TRBJ2-7	.	TRBV5-1	ASSLGGGSYEQY
TRBJ2-2	.	TRBV7-6	ASSAEGTGTVSNTGELF
TRBJ2-7	once	TRBV19	ASSTRQSYEQY
TRBJ1-5	.	TRBV10-3	AISESGGGRSQPQH
TRBJ2-7	.	TRBV11-3	ASSLRTGPDEQY
TRBJ2-5	.	TRBV15	ATSKKVLSGGQETQY
TRBJ1-1	.	TRBV7-6	ASSLDTGRDTEAF
TRBJ2-7	.	TRBV29-1	SVGPPAAGGLYEQY
TRBJ2-2	few	TRBV5-5	ASRTGTGNTGELF